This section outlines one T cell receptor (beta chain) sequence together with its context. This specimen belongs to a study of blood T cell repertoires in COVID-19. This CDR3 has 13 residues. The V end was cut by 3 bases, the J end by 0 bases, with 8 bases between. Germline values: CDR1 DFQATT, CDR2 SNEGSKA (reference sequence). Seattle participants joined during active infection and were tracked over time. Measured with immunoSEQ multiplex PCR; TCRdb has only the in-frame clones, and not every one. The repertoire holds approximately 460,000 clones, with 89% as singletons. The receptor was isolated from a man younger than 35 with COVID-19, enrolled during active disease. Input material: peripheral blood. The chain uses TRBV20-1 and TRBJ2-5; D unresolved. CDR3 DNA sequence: TGCAGTGCTAGTGGCAGGAACCAAGAGACCCAGTACTTC. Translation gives CSASGRNQETQYF.